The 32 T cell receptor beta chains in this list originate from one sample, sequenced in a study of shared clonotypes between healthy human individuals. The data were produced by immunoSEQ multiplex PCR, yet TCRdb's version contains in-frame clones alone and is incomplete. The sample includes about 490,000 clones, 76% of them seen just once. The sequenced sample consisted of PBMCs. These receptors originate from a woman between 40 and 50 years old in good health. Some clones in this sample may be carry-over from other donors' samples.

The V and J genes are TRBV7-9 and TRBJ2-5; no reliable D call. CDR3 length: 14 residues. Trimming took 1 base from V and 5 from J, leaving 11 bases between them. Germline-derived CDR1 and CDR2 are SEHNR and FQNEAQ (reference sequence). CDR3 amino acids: CASSLVVVSETQYF. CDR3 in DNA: TGTGCCAGCAGCTTAGTAGTTGTGAGTGAGACCCAGTACTTC.

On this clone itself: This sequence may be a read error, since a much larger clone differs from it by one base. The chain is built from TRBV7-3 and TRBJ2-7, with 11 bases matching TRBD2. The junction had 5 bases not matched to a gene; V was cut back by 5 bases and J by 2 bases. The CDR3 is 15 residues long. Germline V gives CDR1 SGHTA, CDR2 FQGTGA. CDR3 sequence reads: CASSPGLAGTYEQYF. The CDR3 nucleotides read TGTGCCAGCAGCCCAGGACTAGCGGGTACCTACGAGCAGTACTTC.

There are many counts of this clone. CDR3 protein: CASSQDGRVGHYGYTF. The DNA for the CDR3 is TGTGCCAGCAGCCAAGATGGGAGGGTGGGTCACTATGGCTACACCTTC. The chain has TRBV4-2 and TRBJ1-2; D is ambiguous. The CDR3 loop spans 16 amino acids. With 0 bases removed from V and 3 bases from J, the gap between germline ends came to 14 bases. Looked up from germline, CDR1 is LGHNA and CDR2 is YNFKEQ.

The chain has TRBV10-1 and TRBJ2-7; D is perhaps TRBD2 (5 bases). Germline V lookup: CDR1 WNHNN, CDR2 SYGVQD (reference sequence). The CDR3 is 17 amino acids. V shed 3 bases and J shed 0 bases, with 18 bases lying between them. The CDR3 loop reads CASSEPHGKLDSYEQYF. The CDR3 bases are TGCGCCAGCAGTGAACCCCACGGGAAACTCGACTCCTACGAGCAGTACTTC.

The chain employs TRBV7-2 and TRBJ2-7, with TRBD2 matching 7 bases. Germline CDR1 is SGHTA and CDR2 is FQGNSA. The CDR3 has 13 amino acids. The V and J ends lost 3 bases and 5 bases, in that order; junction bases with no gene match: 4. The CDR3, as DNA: TGTGCCAGCAGCTTCGAGCGGGGCCACGAGCAGTACTTC. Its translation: CASSFERGHEQYF. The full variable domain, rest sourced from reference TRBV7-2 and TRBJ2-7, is GAGVSQSPSNKVTEKGKDVELRCDPISGHTALYWYRQSLGQGLEFLIYFQGNSAPDKSGLPSDRFSAERTGGSVSTLTIQRTQQEDSAVYLCASSFERGHEQYFGPGTRLTVT.

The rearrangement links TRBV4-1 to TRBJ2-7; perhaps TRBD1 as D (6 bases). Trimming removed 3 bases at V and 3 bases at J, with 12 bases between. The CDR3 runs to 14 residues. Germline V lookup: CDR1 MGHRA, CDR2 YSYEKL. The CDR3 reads CASSHPGTLYEQYF. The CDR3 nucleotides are TGCGCCAGCAGCCACCCCGGGACACTCTACGAGCAGTACTTC.

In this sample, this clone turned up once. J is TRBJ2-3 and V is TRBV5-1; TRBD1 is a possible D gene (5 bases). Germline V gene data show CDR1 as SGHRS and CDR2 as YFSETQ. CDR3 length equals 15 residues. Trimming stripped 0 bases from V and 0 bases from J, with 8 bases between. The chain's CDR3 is CASSLGRASTDTQYF. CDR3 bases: TGCGCCAGCAGCTTGGGCAGGGCTAGCACAGATACGCAGTATTTT.

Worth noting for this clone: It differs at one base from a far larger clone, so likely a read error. The CDR3 is CSWSVQQETQYF. In DNA, the CDR3 is TGTTCCTGGAGTGTACAGCAAGAGACCCAGTACTTC. This chain joins TRBV30 and TRBJ2-5; the D is unclear. Germline V gives CDR1 GTSNPN, CDR2 SVGIG (reference sequence). The CDR3 consists of 12 residues.

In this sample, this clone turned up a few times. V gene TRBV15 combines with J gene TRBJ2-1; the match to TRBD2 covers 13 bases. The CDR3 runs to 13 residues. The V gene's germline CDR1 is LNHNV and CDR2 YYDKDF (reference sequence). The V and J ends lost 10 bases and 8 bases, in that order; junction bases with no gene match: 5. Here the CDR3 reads CAIGLAGVYEQFF. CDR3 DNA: TGTGCCATCGGACTAGCGGGAGTATATGAGCAGTTCTTC.

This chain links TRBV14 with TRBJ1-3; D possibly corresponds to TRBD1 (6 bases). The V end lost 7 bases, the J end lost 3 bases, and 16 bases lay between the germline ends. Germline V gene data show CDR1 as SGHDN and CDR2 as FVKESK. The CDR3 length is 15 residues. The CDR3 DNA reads TGTGCCAGCAAGTGGGGGGGCGCAGGTGGAAACACCATATATTTT. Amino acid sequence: CASKWGGAGGNTIYF.

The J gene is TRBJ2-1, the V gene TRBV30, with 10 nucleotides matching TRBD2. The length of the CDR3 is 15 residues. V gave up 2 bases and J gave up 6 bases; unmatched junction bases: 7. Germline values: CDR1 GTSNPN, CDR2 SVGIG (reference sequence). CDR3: CAWSLGTSVSNEQFF. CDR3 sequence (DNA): TGTGCCTGGAGTTTGGGGACTAGCGTCAGCAATGAGCAGTTCTTC.

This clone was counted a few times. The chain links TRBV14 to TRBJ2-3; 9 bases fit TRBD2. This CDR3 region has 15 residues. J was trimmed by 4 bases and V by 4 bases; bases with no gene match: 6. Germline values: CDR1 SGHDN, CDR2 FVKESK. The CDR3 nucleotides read TGTGCCAGCAGCCCTGTAGCGGGAGCCTCAGATACGCAGTATTTT. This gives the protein CASSPVAGASDTQYF.

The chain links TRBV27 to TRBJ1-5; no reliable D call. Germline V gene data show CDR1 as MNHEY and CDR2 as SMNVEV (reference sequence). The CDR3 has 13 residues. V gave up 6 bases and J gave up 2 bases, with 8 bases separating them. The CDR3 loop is CASRLGRNQPQHF. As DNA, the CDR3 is TGTGCCAGCAGGTTGGGCCGCAATCAGCCCCAGCATTTT.

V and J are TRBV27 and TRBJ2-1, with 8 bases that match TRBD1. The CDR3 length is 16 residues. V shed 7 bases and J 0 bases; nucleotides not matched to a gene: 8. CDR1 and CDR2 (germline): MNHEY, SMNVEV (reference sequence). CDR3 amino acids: CASIATGVRSYNEQFF. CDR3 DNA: TGTGCCAGCATCGCGACAGGGGTCCGCTCCTACAATGAGCAGTTCTTC.

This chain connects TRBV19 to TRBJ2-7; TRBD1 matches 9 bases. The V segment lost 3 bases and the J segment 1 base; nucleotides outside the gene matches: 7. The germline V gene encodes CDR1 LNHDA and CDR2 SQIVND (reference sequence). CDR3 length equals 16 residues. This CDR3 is CASSIIPGTGSYEQYF. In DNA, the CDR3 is TGTGCCAGTAGTATCATCCCCGGGACAGGGTCCTACGAGCAGTACTTC. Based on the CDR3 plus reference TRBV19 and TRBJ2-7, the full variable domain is DGGITQSPKYLFRKEGQNVTLSCEQNLNHDAMYWYRQDPGQGLRLIYYSQIVNDFQKGDIAEGYSVSREKKESFPLTVTSAQKNPTAFYLCASSIIPGTGSYEQYFGPGTRLTVT.

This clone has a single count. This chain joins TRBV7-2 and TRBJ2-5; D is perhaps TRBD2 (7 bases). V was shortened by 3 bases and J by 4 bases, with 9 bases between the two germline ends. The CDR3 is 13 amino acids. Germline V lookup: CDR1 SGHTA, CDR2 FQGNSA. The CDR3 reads CASSFRGGETQYF. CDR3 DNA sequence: TGTGCCAGCAGCTTTAGGGGGGGAGAGACCCAGTACTTC.

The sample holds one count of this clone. CDR3 in amino acids: CASSKRLAGVNEQFF. CDR3 coding DNA: TGTGCCAGCAGCAAGAGACTAGCGGGAGTCAATGAGCAGTTCTTC. The rearrangement links TRBV7-9 to TRBJ2-1; TRBD2 matches at 12 bases. The germline CDR1 and CDR2 sequences are SEHNR and FQNEAQ (reference sequence). J was trimmed by 6 bases and V by 5 bases; bases with no gene match: 5. The CDR3 is 15 amino acids.

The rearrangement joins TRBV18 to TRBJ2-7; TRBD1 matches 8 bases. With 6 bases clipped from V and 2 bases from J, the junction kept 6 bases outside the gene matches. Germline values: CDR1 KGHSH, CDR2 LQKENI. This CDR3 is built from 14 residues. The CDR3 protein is CASSGTGTAYEQYF. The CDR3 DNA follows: TGTGCCAGCTCCGGGACAGGAACGGCCTACGAGCAGTACTTC.

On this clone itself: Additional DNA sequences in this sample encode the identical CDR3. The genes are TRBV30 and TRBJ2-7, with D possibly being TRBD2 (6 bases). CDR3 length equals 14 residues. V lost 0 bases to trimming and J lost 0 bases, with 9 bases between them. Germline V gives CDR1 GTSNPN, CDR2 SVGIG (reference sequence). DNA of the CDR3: TGTGCCTGGAGTGTCGGGGGAAGCTCCTACGAGCAGTACTTC. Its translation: CAWSVGGSSYEQYF.

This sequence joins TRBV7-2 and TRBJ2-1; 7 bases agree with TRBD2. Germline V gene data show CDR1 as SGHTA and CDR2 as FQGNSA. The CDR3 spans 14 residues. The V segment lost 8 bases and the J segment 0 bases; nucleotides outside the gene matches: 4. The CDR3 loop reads CASGTSDSYNEQFF. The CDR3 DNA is TGTGCCAGCGGAACTAGCGACTCCTACAATGAGCAGTTCTTC.

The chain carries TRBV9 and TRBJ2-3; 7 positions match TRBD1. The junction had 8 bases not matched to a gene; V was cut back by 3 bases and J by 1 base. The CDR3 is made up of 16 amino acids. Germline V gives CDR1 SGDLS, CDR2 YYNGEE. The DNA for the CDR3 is TGTGCCAGCAGCGCCGCCCCGGGACAGCGCACAGATACGCAGTATTTT. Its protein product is CASSAAPGQRTDTQYF.

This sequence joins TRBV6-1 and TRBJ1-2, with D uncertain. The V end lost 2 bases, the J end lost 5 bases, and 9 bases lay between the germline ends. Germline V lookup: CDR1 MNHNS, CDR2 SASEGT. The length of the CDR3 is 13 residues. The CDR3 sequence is CASSESGLYGYTF. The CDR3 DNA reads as TGTGCCAGCAGTGAATCTGGACTATATGGCTACACCTTC.

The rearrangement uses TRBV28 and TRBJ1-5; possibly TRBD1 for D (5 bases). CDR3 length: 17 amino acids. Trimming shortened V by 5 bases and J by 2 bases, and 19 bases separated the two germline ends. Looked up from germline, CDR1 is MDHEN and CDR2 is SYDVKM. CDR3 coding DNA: TGTGCCAGCAGTCTTACGGGGCCAGGGTGGGGCAATCAGCCCCAGCATTTT. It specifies CASSLTGPGWGNQPQHF.

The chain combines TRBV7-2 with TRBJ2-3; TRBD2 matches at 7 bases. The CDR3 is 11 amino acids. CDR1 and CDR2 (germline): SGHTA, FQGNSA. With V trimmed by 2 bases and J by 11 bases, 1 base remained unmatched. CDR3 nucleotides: TGTGCCAGCAGCTTACTAGCGGTGCAGTATTTT. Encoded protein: CASSLLAVQYF.

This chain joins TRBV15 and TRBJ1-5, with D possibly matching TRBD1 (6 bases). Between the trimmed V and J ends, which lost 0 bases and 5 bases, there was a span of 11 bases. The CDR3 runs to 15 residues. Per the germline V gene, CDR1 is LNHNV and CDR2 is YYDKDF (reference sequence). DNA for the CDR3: TGTGCCACCAGCAGAGATCGGGGGCAGGATCAGCCCCAGCATTTT. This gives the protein CATSRDRGQDQPQHF.

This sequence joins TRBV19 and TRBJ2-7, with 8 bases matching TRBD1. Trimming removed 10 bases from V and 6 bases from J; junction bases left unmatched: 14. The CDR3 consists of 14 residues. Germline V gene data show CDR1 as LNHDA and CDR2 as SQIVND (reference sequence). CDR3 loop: CATSTGTGSFEQYF. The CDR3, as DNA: TGTGCCACTTCAACCGGGACAGGCAGTTTCGAGCAGTACTTC.

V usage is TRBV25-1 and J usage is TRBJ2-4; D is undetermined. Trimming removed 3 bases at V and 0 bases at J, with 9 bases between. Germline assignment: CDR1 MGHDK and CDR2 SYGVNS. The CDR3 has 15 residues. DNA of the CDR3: TGTGCCAGCAGTGACCACACAAGAGCCAAAAACATTCAGTACTTC. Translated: CASSDHTRAKNIQYF.

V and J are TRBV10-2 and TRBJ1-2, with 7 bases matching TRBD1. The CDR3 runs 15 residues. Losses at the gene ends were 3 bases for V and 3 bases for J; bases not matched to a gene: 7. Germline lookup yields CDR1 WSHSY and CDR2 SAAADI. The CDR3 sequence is CASSDRRGRDYGYTF. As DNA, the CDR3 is TGCGCCAGCAGTGATCGTAGGGGGCGCGACTATGGCTACACCTTC.

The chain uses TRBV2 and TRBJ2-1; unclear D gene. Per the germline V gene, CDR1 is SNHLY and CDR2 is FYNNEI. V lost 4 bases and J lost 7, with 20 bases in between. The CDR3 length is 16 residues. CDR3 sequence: CASSGVLLPPSNEQFF. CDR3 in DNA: TGTGCCAGCAGTGGAGTTCTCTTGCCCCCTTCGAATGAGCAGTTCTTC.

The chain's CDR3 is CASSDHSGSNQPQHF. The CDR3 coding sequence is TGTGCCAGCAGTGACCACAGTGGGAGCAATCAGCCCCAGCATTTT. V is TRBV6-6 and J is TRBJ1-5; no definite D call. CDR1 and CDR2 (germline): MNHNY, SVGAGI (reference sequence). V shed 5 bases and J shed 1 base, with 12 bases lying between them. The CDR3 contains 15 residues.

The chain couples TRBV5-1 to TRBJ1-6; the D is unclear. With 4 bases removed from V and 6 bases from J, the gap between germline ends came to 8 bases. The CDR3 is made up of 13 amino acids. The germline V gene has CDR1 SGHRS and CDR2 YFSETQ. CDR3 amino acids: CASSGEPNSPLHF. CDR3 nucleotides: TGCGCCAGCAGCGGAGAGCCTAATTCACCCCTCCACTTT.

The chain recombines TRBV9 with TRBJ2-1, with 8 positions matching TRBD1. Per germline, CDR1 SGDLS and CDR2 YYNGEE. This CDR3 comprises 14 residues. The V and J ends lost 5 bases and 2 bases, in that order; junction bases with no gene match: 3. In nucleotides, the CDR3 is TGTGCCAGCAGTGACAGGGGCACCTACAATGAGCAGTTCTTC. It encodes CASSDRGTYNEQFF.